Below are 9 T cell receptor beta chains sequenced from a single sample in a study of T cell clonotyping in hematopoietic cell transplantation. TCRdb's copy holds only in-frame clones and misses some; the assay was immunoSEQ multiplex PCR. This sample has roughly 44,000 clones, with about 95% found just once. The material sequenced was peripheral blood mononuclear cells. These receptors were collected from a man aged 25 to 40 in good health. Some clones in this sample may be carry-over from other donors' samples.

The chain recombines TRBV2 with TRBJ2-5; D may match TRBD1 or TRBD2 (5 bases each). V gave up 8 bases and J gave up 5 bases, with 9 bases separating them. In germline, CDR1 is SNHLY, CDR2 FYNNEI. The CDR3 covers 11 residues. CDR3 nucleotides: TGTGCCAGCGGGGACGAGGAGACCCAGTACTTC. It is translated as CASGDEETQYF.

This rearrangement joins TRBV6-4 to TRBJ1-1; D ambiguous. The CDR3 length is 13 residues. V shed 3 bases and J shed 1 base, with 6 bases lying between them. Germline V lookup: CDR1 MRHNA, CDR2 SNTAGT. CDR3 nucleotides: TGTGCCAGCAGTGATAGACCGAACACTGAAGCTTTCTTT. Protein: CASSDRPNTEAFF.

CDR3 coding DNA: TGTGCCAGCAGCTTTCTCACGACAGGGCCCTACGAGCAGTACTTC. As protein: CASSFLTTGPYEQYF. The chain couples TRBV5-6 to TRBJ2-7; 7 bases fit TRBD1. This CDR3 contains 15 residues. Germline V CDR1 and CDR2: SGHDT, YYEEEE. J gave up 2 bases and V 2 bases, and 7 bases lay outside the gene matches.

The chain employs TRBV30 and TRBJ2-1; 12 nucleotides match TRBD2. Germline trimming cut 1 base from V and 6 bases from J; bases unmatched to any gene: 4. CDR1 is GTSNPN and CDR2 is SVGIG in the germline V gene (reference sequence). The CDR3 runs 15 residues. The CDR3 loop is CAWSGLAGATNEQFF. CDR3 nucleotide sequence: TGTGCCTGGAGTGGACTAGCGGGAGCCACCAATGAGCAGTTCTTC.

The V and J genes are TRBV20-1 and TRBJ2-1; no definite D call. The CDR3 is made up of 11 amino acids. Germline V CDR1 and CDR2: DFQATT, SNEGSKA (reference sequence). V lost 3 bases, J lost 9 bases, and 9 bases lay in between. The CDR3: CSARPGGEQFF. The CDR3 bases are TGCAGTGCTAGGCCCGGTGGTGAGCAGTTCTTC.

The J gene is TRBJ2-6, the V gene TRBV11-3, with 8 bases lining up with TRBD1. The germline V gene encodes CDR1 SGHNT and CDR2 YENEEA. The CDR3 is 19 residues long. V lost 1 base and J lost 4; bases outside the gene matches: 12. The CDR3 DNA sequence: TGTGCCAGCAGCTTAGGTTTCCGGACAGGGTTAGCGGGGGCCAACGTCCTGACTTTC. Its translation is CASSLGFRTGLAGANVLTF.

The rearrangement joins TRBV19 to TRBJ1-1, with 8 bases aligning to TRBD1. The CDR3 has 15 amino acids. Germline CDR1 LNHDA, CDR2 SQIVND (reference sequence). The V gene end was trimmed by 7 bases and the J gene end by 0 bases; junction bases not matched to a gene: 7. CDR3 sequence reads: CASKDRALLNTEAFF. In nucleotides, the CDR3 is TGTGCCAGTAAGGACAGGGCCCTTCTGAACACTGAAGCTTTCTTT.

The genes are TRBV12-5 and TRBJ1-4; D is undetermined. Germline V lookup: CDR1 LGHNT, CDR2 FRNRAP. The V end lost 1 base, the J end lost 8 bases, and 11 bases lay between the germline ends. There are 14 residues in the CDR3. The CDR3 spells CASGLGVGSEKLFF. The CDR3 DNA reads TGTGCTAGTGGTTTGGGGGTCGGAAGCGAAAAACTGTTTTTT.

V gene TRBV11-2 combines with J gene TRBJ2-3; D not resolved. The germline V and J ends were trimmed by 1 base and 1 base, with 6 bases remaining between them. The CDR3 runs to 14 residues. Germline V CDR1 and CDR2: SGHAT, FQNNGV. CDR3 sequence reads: CASSLGTGTDTQYF. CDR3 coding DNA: TGTGCCAGCAGCTTAGGTACAGGCACAGATACGCAGTATTTT.